This T cell receptor (beta chain) was retrieved from a study of Graves' ophthalmopathy and Graves' hyperthyroidism. On the study more broadly: The blood sample was drawn at first diagnosis and before any treatment.

CDR3 regions of TCR beta were amplified from RNA transcripts. HTBI primers were employed in first-round RT-PCR, then a second-round multiplex PCR followed. TCRdb reprocessed the multiplex PCR reads via MiXCR and lists one record per CDR3 protein. In the table there are around 340,000 distinct CDR3 sequences, under 20% of which are singletons. At least ten counts were recorded for this clonotype. The receptor comes from an adult man with Graves' ophthalmopathy. The source material was peripheral blood.

Here the CDR3 reads CASTGKAGGTPKTQYF. DNA for the CDR3: TGTGCCAGCACCGGAAAAGCGGGGGGTACCCCAAAGACCCAGTACTTC. The V call is TRBV6-2 or TRBV6-3, the J call TRBJ2-5, with TRBD2 matching 9 bases. V shed 7 bases and J 6 bases; nucleotides not matched to a gene: 15. Germline assignment: CDR1 MNHEY and CDR2 SVGEGT. The CDR3 runs to 16 residues.